What follows are 21 T cell receptor beta chains derived from one specimen sequenced in a study of Graves' ophthalmopathy and Graves' hyperthyroidism. RNA transcripts provided the template for amplifying TCR beta CDR3 regions. The first round was an RT-PCR with HTBI primers, and the second round was a multiplex PCR. TCRdb independently ran MiXCR on the multiplex PCR reads; one entry per CDR3 protein. The profile shows over a million distinct CDR3 sequences, about two fifths of them singletons. The sample comprised peripheral blood or thyroid tissue (not recorded which). Receptor source: an adult man with Graves' hyperthyroidism.

The table lists this clonotype with many counts. The chain employs TRBV10-3 and TRBJ1-5; 7 bases agree with TRBD1. V lost 10 bases, J lost 4 bases, and 7 bases stayed unmatched. The CDR3 contains 13 residues. The V gene's germline CDR1 is ENHRY and CDR2 SYGVKD. Written as DNA, the CDR3 is TGTGCCAACAGACAGGGAACAAATCAGCCCCAGCATTTT. Residues: CANRQGTNQPQHF.

Regarding this clonotype: One junction end does not reproduce the germline sequence, and a read error may be involved. The rearrangement joins TRBV27 to TRBJ1-1; the D gene is possibly TRBD1 (5 bases). The germline V gene encodes CDR1 MNHEY and CDR2 SMNVEV (reference sequence). CDR3 size: 16 residues. The CDR3 spells CASSPLGDLMNTEAFF. CDR3 coding DNA: TGTGCCAGCAGCCCTCTTGGGGACCTTATGAACACTGAAGCTTTTTTT.

This clonotype was found many times. This rearrangement joins TRBV7-6 to TRBJ2-6, with D perhaps matching TRBD1 (5 bases). The CDR3 extends over 14 amino acids. CDR1 is SGHVS, CDR2 FNYEAQ, per germline. V shed 9 bases and J shed 4 bases, with 13 bases lying between them. CDR3 region: CASWQGSGANVLTF. In nucleotides, the CDR3 is TGTGCCAGTTGGCAGGGCTCCGGGGCCAACGTCCTGACTTTC.

This clonotype was recorded a few times. A read error may be the cause here, since a much bigger clone is one base away. The rearrangement uses TRBV10-3 and TRBJ1-1; TRBD1 matches 8 bases. Germline V gives CDR1 ENHRY, CDR2 SYGVKD. The CDR3 consists of 11 residues. After removal of 11 bases from V and 1 base from J, the junction contained 0 bases not matched to a gene. As DNA, the CDR3 is TGTGCCGGGACAGGGAACACTGAAGCTTTCTTT. Translation: CAGTGNTEAFF.

The CDR3 region has the DNA TGCAGCGCTGACAGTCCAGGGGGCCTCTACTATGGCTACACCTTC. It translates to CSADSPGGLYYGYTF. The J gene is TRBJ1-2, the V gene TRBV29-1, with 8 bases lining up with TRBD1. This CDR3 region has 15 residues. Germline CDR1 and CDR2: SQVTM and ANQGSEA. J lost 3 bases, V lost 7 bases, and 13 bases had no gene match.

The chain couples TRBV2 to TRBJ1-5; tentatively, D is TRBD1 (6 bases). The CDR3 totals 15 residues. V lost 8 bases and J 2 bases, leaving 16 bases between the germline ends. Germline lookup yields CDR1 SNHLY and CDR2 FYNNEI. Written as DNA, the CDR3 is TGTGCCAGCCGGACGGGACAAGTTGGCAATCAGCCCCAGCATTTT. Protein: CASRTGQVGNQPQHF.

Notes on this clonotype: A much larger clone lies a single base off, so this may be a read error. The CDR3 end shows no conserved phenylalanine or tryptophan, and so a read error is likely. This sequence joins TRBV25-1 and TRBJ1-2; D unclear. The germline V and J ends were trimmed by 6 bases and 9 bases, with 14 bases remaining between them. The germline CDR1 and CDR2 sequences are MGHDK and SYGVNS. The CDR3 runs 12 residues. CDR3 loop: CASSRTALSYTS. CDR3 in DNA: TGTGCCAGCAGCCGGACCGCCTTAAGCTACACCTCC.

The chain carries TRBV2 and TRBJ2-5, with a weak D call TRBD2 (6 bases). The CDR3 covers 14 residues. Trimming took 6 bases from V and 2 from J, leaving 13 bases between them. Germline CDR1 and CDR2: SNHLY and FYNNEI. Here the CDR3 reads CASRIRRVQETQYF. For the CDR3, the DNA is TGTGCCAGCAGGATAAGGAGGGTGCAAGAGACCCAGTACTTC.

The chain employs TRBV6-5 and TRBJ1-2, with D maybe TRBD1 (5 bases). The CDR3 loop spans 14 amino acids. Trimming took off 7 bases at V and 8 bases at J, with 20 bases between the two ends. Germline assignment: CDR1 MNHEY and CDR2 SVGAGI. The chain's CDR3 is CASNERGLHSGYTF. Written as DNA, the CDR3 is TGTGCCAGCAACGAAAGGGGTTTGCACTCGGGCTACACCTTC.

This clonotype was observed a handful of times. The rearrangement links TRBV30 to TRBJ2-5, with 8 bases fitting TRBD1. Losses at the gene ends were 1 base for V and 1 base for J; bases not matched to a gene: 2. Germline V gives CDR1 GTSNPN, CDR2 SVGIG (reference sequence). The CDR3 consists of 14 residues. CDR3 nucleotide sequence: TGTGCCTGGAGTGACGACAGGGGCCAAGAGACCCAGTACTTC. The encoded protein is CAWSDDRGQETQYF.

The V and J genes are TRBV20-1 and TRBJ2-7; D uncertain. The CDR3 loop spans 15 amino acids. The V gene's germline CDR1 is DFQATT and CDR2 SNEGSKA (reference sequence). The V end lost 0 bases, the J end lost 8 bases, and 20 bases lay between the germline ends. This chain's CDR3 is CSARDPTFRSSKQYF. In DNA, the CDR3 is TGCAGTGCTAGAGATCCGACTTTTCGTAGTTCGAAGCAGTACTTC.

This clonotype was seen at least ten times. The rearrangement uses TRBV15 and TRBJ1-1; 10 bases are shared with TRBD1. With 0 bases clipped from V and 0 bases from J, the junction kept 22 bases outside the gene matches. This CDR3 is built from 23 residues. Germline V lookup: CDR1 LNHNV, CDR2 YYDKDF (reference sequence). The CDR3 region is CATSRDPRGQGVIDHRVNTEAFF. CDR3 coding DNA: TGTGCCACCAGCAGAGATCCCCGTGGACAGGGGGTAATAGATCACCGTGTGAACACTGAAGCTTTCTTT.

The chain employs TRBV19 and TRBJ1-3; 8 nucleotides match TRBD1. V lost 5 bases, J lost 7 bases, and 4 bases stayed unmatched. Per the germline V gene, CDR1 is LNHDA and CDR2 is SQIVND (reference sequence). This CDR3 contains 13 residues. The CDR3: CASSPDRANTIYF. Here the CDR3 DNA reads TGTGCCAGTAGTCCGGACAGGGCGAACACCATATATTTT. The variable domain in full, completed from reference TRBV19 and TRBJ1-3, reads DGGITQSPKYLFRKEGQNVTLSCEQNLNHDAMYWYRQDPGQGLRLIYYSQIVNDFQKGDIAEGYSVSREKKESFPLTVTSAQKNPTAFYLCASSPDRANTIYFGEGSWLTVV.

This clonotype was detected a few times. V is TRBV7-9 and J is TRBJ1-5; no clear D. Germline-derived CDR1 and CDR2 are SEHNR and FQNEAQ (reference sequence). With 6 bases removed from V and 0 bases from J, the gap between germline ends came to 12 bases. The CDR3 contains 15 residues. The CDR3 is CASSFHRGSNQPQHF. CDR3 DNA: TGTGCCAGCAGTTTCCACCGAGGTAGCAATCAGCCCCAGCATTTT.

This clonotype was counted between two and nine times. The chain is built from TRBV20-1 and TRBJ1-1; TRBD1 agrees at 12 bases. CDR3 length equals 14 residues. In germline, CDR1 is DFQATT, CDR2 SNEGSKA (reference sequence). The V segment lost 3 bases and the J segment 4 bases; nucleotides outside the gene matches: 3. The CDR3 spells CSARGQGASTEAFF. DNA for the CDR3: TGCAGTGCTAGGGGACAGGGGGCCTCCACTGAAGCTTTCTTT.

This chain links TRBV27 with TRBJ2-7; TRBD1 matches at 9 bases. Per the germline V gene, CDR1 is MNHEY and CDR2 is SMNVEV (reference sequence). V was pared by 6 bases and J by 6 bases, with 9 bases of the junction left unmatched. CDR3 length: 14 amino acids. The CDR3 sequence is CASSRPGTGTEQYF. The CDR3 DNA sequence: TGTGCCAGCAGCCGCCCCGGGACAGGGACCGAGCAGTACTTC.

The CDR3 here is CASSLADTGGGQETQYF. CDR3 in DNA: TGTGCCAGCAGCTTAGCCGATACAGGGGGTGGCCAAGAGACCCAGTACTTC. This chain uses TRBV7-2 with TRBJ2-5, with 8 nucleotides matching TRBD1. The CDR3 loop spans 17 amino acids. From germline, CDR1 is SGHTA and CDR2 FQGNSA. V gave up 0 bases and J gave up 1 base; unmatched junction bases: 7. The full variable domain, with the rest looked up from reference TRBV7-2 and TRBJ2-5, is GAGVSQSPSNKVTEKGKDVELRCDPISGHTALYWYRQSLGQGLEFLIYFQGNSAPDKSGLPSDRFSAERTGGSVSTLTIQRTQQEDSAVYLCASSLADTGGGQETQYFGPGTRLLVL.

The chain employs TRBV10-2 and TRBJ2-7, with TRBD2 identical over 12 bases. Trimming cost V 3 bases and J 0 bases; bases outside gene matches: 15. This CDR3 has 20 amino acids. Germline V gene data show CDR1 as WSHSY and CDR2 as SAAADI. The CDR3 spells CASSDSRGLAGRASSYEQYF. DNA of the CDR3: TGCGCCAGCAGTGACTCTCGGGGACTAGCGGGCCGTGCAAGCTCCTACGAGCAGTACTTC.

This clonotype has just one count. One junction end does not reproduce the germline sequence, and a read error may be involved. This chain uses TRBV28 with TRBJ1-5, with TRBD1 as a possible D gene (5 bases). Germline CDR1 reads MDHEN; CDR2 reads SYDVKM. This CDR3 has 15 residues. The CDR3 sequence is CASSSRDRRHQLQHF. The CDR3 bases are TGTGCCAGCAGTTCCCGGGACCGGAGGCATCAGCTCCAGCATTTT.

The gene calls are TRBV6-6 and TRBJ2-7; D is uncertain. V shed 6 bases and J shed 0 bases, with 9 bases lying between them. Per the germline V gene, CDR1 is MNHNY and CDR2 is SVGAGI (reference sequence). The CDR3 length is 13 residues. The CDR3 DNA reads TGTGCCAGCAGAAGAGAGAGCTCCTACGAGCAGTACTTC. As protein: CASRRESSYEQYF.

V gene TRBV29-1 combines with J gene TRBJ2-2; 8 positions match TRBD2. Trimming took 4 bases from V and 5 from J; bases not matched to a gene: 9. There are 15 residues in the CDR3. The germline gives CDR1 SQVTM, CDR2 ANQGSEA. The CDR3 bases are TGCAGCGTTGGAGGAGCGGGAGTTAGAACCGGGGAGCTGTTTTTT. Protein product: CSVGGAGVRTGELFF.